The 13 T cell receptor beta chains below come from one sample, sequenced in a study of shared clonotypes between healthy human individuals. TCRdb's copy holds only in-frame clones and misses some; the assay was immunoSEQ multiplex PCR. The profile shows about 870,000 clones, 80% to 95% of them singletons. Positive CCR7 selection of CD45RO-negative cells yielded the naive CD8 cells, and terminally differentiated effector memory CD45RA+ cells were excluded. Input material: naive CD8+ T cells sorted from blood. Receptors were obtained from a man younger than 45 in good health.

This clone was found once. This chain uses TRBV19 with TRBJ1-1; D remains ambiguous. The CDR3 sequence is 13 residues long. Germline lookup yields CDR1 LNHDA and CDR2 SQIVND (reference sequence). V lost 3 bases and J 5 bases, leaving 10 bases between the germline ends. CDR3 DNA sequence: TGTGCCAGTAGTATTGGCCCGAAGACTGAAGCTTTCTTT. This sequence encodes CASSIGPKTEAFF.

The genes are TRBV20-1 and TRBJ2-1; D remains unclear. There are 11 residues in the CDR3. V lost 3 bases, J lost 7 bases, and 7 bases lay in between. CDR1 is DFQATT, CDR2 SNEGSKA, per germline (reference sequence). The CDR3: CSARLINEQFF. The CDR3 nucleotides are TGCAGTGCTAGGCTTATAAATGAGCAGTTCTTC.

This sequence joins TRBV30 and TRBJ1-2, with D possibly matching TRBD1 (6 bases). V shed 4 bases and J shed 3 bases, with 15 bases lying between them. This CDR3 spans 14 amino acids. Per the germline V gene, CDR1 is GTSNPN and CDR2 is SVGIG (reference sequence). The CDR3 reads CAWNAGQGYYGYTF. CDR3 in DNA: TGTGCCTGGAACGCCGGGCAGGGGTACTATGGCTACACCTTC.

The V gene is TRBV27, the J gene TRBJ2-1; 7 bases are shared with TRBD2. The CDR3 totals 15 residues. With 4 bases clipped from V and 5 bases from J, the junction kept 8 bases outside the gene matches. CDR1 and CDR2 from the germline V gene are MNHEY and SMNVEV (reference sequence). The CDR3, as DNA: TGTGCCAGCAGTTCCCTCACGGGAGGAGACAATGAGCAGTTCTTC. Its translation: CASSSLTGGDNEQFF.

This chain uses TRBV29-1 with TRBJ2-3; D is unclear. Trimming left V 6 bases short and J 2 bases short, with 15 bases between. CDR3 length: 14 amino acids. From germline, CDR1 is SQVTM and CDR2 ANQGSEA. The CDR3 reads CSVFSLYNTDTQYF. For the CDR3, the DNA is TGCAGCGTCTTTTCCCTTTACAACACAGATACGCAGTATTTT.

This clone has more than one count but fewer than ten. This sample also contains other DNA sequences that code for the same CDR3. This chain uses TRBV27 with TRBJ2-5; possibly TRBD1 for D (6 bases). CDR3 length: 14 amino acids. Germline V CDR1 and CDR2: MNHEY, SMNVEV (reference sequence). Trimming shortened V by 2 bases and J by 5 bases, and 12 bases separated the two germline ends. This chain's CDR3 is CASSLLGAGETQYF. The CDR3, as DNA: TGTGCCAGCAGTTTACTGGGGGCAGGGGAGACCCAGTACTTC.

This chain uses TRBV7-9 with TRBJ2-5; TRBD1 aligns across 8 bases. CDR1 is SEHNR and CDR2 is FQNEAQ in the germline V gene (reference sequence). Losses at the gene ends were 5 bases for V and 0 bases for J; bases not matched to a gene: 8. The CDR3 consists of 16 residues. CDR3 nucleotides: TGTGCCAGCAGCCCCGAGGGACAGGAAAACCAAGAGACCCAGTACTTC. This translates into CASSPEGQENQETQYF.

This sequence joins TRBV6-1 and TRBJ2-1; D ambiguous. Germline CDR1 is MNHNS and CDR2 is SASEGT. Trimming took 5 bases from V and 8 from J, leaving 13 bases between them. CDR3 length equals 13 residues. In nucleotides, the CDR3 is TGTGCCAGCAGTCACTCGCTAGTCGATGAGCAGTTCTTC. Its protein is CASSHSLVDEQFF.

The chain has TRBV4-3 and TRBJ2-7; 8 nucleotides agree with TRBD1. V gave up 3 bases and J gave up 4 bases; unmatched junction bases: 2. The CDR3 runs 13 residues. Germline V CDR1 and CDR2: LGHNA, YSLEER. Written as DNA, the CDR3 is TGCGCCAGCAGCCAGGACAGGGAGTACGAGCAGTACTTC. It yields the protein CASSQDREYEQYF.

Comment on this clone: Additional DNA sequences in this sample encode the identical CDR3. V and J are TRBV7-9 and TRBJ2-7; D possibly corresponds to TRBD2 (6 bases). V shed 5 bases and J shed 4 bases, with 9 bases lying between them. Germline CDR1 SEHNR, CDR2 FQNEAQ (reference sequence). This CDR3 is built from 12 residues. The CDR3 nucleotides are TGTGCCAGCAGCGACGGGACTTACGAGCAGTACTTC. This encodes CASSDGTYEQYF.

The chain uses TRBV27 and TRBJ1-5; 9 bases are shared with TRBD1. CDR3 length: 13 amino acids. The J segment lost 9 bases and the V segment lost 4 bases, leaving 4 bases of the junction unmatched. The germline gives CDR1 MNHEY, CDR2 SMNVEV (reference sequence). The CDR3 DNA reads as TGTGCCAGCAGTTGGGGACAGGGAAGGCCCCAGCATTTT. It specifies CASSWGQGRPQHF.

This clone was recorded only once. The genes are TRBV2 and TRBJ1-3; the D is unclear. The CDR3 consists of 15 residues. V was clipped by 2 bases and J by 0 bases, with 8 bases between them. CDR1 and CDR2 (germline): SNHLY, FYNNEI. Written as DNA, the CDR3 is TGTGCCAGCAGTGAAATGAGGAGCTCTGGAAACACCATATATTTT. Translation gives CASSEMRSSGNTIYF.

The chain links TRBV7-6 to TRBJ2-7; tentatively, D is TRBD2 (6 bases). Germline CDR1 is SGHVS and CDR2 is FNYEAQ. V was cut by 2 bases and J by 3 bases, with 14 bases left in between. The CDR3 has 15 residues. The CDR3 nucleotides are TGTGCCAGCAGCTTAAAGGAGGGAGTGGGCTACGAGCAGTACTTC. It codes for CASSLKEGVGYEQYF.